This is a list of T cell receptor beta chains from one sample in a study of blood T cell repertoires in COVID-19. The data were produced by immunoSEQ multiplex PCR, yet TCRdb's version contains in-frame clones alone and is incomplete. The sample holds 200,000 to 250,000 clones, 70% to 85% seen once. The sequencing input was PBMCs or T cells enriched from blood (not recorded which). Receptor source: a middle-aged man who had recovered from COVID-19. The CDR3 runs from the conserved cysteine through the conserved F or W. The D gene is left open where the match is weak. Not every row has a clone size; where given, it reads once, few, many or a size class.

V gene	clone size	J gene	D gene	CDR3 DNA	CDR3 protein
TRBV2	NA	TRBJ2-2	TRBD2	TGTGCCAGCACTAGAGCGGGGGTGACCACCGGGGAGCTGTTTTTT	CASTRAGVTTGELFF
TRBV5-1	few	TRBJ1-1	NA	TGCGCCAGCAGTCTTTTTGGGACGGGGGTGAACACTGAAGCTTTCTTT	CASSLFGTGVNTEAFF
TRBV6-1	few	TRBJ1-2	TRBD1	TGTGCCAGCAGTGAAGTGACAGGGACGTACTATGGCTACACCTTC	CASSEVTGTYYGYTF
TRBV29-1	NA	TRBJ2-7	NA	TGCAGCGTTGACCTCCGGGACTCCCACTCCTACGAGCAGTACTTC	CSVDLRDSHSYEQYF
TRBV5-5	once	TRBJ1-1	TRBD1	TGTGCCAGCAGCTTCTCGGACAGGGGGCCCAAATTGAACACTGAAGCTTTCTTT	CASSFSDRGPKLNTEAFF
TRBV28	NA	TRBJ2-7	NA	TGTGCCAGCACTCGGTGGAGGAGCTCCTACGAGCAGTACTTC	CASTRWRSSYEQYF
TRBV3-1/TRBV3-2	NA	TRBJ1-2	NA	TGTGCCAGCAGCCCAACCCAGTTTCCTAACTATGGCTACACCTTC	CASSPTQFPNYGYTF
TRBV7-2	once	TRBJ2-7	TRBD2	TGTGCCAGCAGCACCGACACCGGGACTAGCGGGAGGGCGGGATACGAGCAGTACTTC	CASSTDTGTSGRAGYEQYF
TRBV5-8	NA	TRBJ2-7	NA	TGTGCCAGCAGCTCCGGGACAAGGGGGAGCGAGCAGTACTTC	CASSSGTRGSEQYF
TRBV5-1	NA	TRBJ1-4	TRBD1	TGCGCCAGCAGATCGACCGGGACAGGACCAACTAATGAAAAACTGTTTTTT	CASRSTGTGPTNEKLFF
TRBV7-2	NA	TRBJ2-7	NA	TGTGCCAGCAGACTCCGACAGGCTACCTACGAGCAGTACTTC	CASRLRQATYEQYF
TRBV28	few	TRBJ1-2	NA	TGTGCCAGCAGAGGATTTTCGACAGGAAACTATGGCTACACCTTC	CASRGFSTGNYGYTF
TRBV10-3	NA	TRBJ1-3	NA	TGTGCCATCTTAGCCGCCTCTGGAAACACCATATATTTT	CAILAASGNTIYF
TRBV3-1/TRBV3-2	NA	TRBJ1-4	NA	TGTGCCAGCAGCCAAGATGGATCCGCGGGAAAACTGTTTTTT	CASSQDGSAGKLFF
TRBV6-2/TRBV6-3	medium-sized	TRBJ1-1	NA	TGTGCCAGCAGTTTCGGACAGCCTAAAGCTTTCTTT	CASSFGQPKAFF
TRBV3-1/TRBV3-2	once	TRBJ1-2	NA	TGTGCCAGCAGCCAACTCGGGGATGGCTACACCTTC	CASSQLGDGYTF
TRBV3-1/TRBV3-2	once	TRBJ2-2	NA	TGTGCCAGCAGCCGACCGACAGCCTCAGAAAGGAACACCGGGGAGCTGTTTTTT	CASSRPTASERNTGELFF
TRBV9	NA	TRBJ2-5	TRBD2	TGTGCCAGCAGCGTCACTAGCGTAATCCAAGAGACCCAGTACTTC	CASSVTSVIQETQYF
TRBV5-1	NA	TRBJ1-1	NA	TGCGCCAGCAGCTTAGAACAGGGTATAACTGAAGCTTTCTTT	CASSLEQGITEAFF
TRBV2	NA	TRBJ1-5	TRBD1	TGTGCCAGCACCGGGACAGGGAATCAGCCCCAGCATTTT	CASTGTGNQPQHF
TRBV28	NA	TRBJ2-7	NA	TGTGCCAGCAGTTACTTTGAGAGCTACGAGCAGTACTTC	CASSYFESYEQYF
TRBV10-3	NA	TRBJ1-4	TRBD1	TGTGCCATCAGCCAACAGGGGGATAATGAAAAACTGTTTTTT	CAISQQGDNEKLFF
TRBV5-3	NA	TRBJ1-3	NA	TGTGCCAGAAGCTTGGAGGGGGAGGGTGGAAACACCATATATTTT	CARSLEGEGGNTIYF
TRBV5-4	few	TRBJ1-6	NA	TGTGCCAGCAGCTTGGCCGAGGGGGTTTATTCACCCCTCCACTTT	CASSLAEGVYSPLHF
TRBV3-1/TRBV3-2	few	TRBJ2-5	NA	TGTGCCAGCAGCCAGTCGACAGAAATACAAGAGACCCAGTACTTC	CASSQSTEIQETQYF
TRBV5-1	NA	TRBJ2-5	NA	TGCGCCAGCAGCTTGGGGGGCTCTCTGAGCCAAGAGACCCAGTACTTC	CASSLGGSLSQETQYF
TRBV5-1	NA	TRBJ2-3	TRBD2	TGCGCCAGCAGCTGGCGGGGGGACCTCACAGATACGCAGTATTTT	CASSWRGDLTDTQYF
TRBV6-2/TRBV6-3	NA	TRBJ2-5	TRBD2	TGTGCCAGCAGTTACTTCCGGGGGGATAAAGAGACCCAGTACTTC	CASSYFRGDKETQYF
TRBV11-3	NA	TRBJ2-3	TRBD2	TGTGCCAGCAGCTTAGGGGGTCTGGGACTAGATTCCCCAGATACGCAGTATTTT	CASSLGGLGLDSPDTQYF
TRBV21-1	NA	TRBJ2-2	NA	TGTGCCAGCAGCAAAAGGGTAGCGGGAGAACCACCTCCTCAGCTGTTTTTT	CASSKRVAGEPPPQLFF
TRBV11-3	NA	TRBJ2-1	NA	TGTGCCAGCAGCCGTGGCCACTCGGGCTACAATGAGCAGTTCTTC	CASSRGHSGYNEQFF
TRBV5-8	few	TRBJ1-4	TRBD1	TGTGCCAGCAGCTTGCCGGGGACAGGAAATGAAAAACTGTTTTTT	CASSLPGTGNEKLFF